This entry lists 27 T cell receptor beta chains sequenced from one sample in a study of cytomegalovirus exposure and HLA in healthy donors. This PCR relied on a set of 60 Vbeta primers and 13 Jbeta primers. The assay was immunoSEQ multiplex PCR, and TCRdb's table has in-frame clones only and misses some. The sample contains 100,000 or so clones, 78% of which appear only once. Material for sequencing was PBMCs. The receptors shown here come from a young man in good health and CMV-seronegative.

The genes are TRBV6-5 and TRBJ1-1; perhaps TRBD1 as D (6 bases). Germline V gene data show CDR1 as MNHEY and CDR2 as SVGAGI. The CDR3 contains 15 residues. V lost 4 bases and J lost 4, with 16 bases in between. The CDR3 DNA reads as TGTGCCAGCAGTTGGAACAGGGATCAGAGCACTGAAGCTTTCTTT. Translation gives CASSWNRDQSTEAFF.

This rearrangement joins TRBV4-1 to TRBJ2-3; perhaps TRBD1 as D (5 bases). CDR1 is MGHRA and CDR2 is YSYEKL in the germline V gene. The ends were cut back, 0 bases at V and 6 bases at J, with 16 bases in the middle. The CDR3 spans 16 residues. The CDR3 region is CASSQDLDRAGDTQYF. CDR3 nucleotides: TGCGCCAGCAGCCAAGATTTAGATAGAGCAGGGGATACGCAGTATTTT.

This rearrangement joins TRBV18 to TRBJ2-1, with TRBD1 identical over 7 bases. The CDR3 extends over 15 amino acids. The J segment lost 1 base and the V segment lost 5 bases, leaving 5 bases of the junction unmatched. CDR1 KGHSH and CDR2 LQKENI come from the germline V gene. CDR3 nucleotides: TGTGCCAGCTCAGAGGGCAGGGGGTCCTACAATGAGCAGTTCTTC. Protein sequence: CASSEGRGSYNEQFF.

V and J are TRBV7-9 and TRBJ1-5; possible D gene TRBD1, 6 bases. Germline lookup yields CDR1 SEHNR and CDR2 FQNEAQ (reference sequence). This CDR3 comprises 15 residues. With 0 bases removed from V and 6 bases from J, the gap between germline ends came to 12 bases. In nucleotides, the CDR3 is TGTGCCAGCAGCTTAGCAGGGGGAAGGGGTCAGCCCCAGCATTTT. Its protein is CASSLAGGRGQPQHF.

The CDR3: CASSSGTGGTGELFF. The DNA for the CDR3 is TGTGCCAGCAGTTCCGGGACAGGGGGCACCGGGGAGCTGTTTTTT. V usage is TRBV6-1 and J usage is TRBJ2-2; 11 bases are a match to TRBD1. Germline-derived CDR1 and CDR2 are MNHNS and SASEGT. V trimming: 5 bases; J trimming: 4 bases; junction bases outside the gene matches: 3. CDR3 length: 15 residues.

This clone showed up just a few times. The genes are TRBV7-9 and TRBJ1-2; 7 bases are shared with TRBD1. The CDR3 has 14 residues. J gave up 1 base and V 5 bases, and 4 bases lay outside the gene matches. The germline gives CDR1 SEHNR, CDR2 FQNEAQ (reference sequence). The CDR3 bases are TGTGCCAGCAGCCTAGGGGGCGGTAACTATGGCTACACCTTC. It yields the protein CASSLGGGNYGYTF.

The V gene is TRBV2, the J gene TRBJ1-2; no definite D call. Trimming stripped 2 bases from V and 5 bases from J, with 15 bases between. CDR1 and CDR2 from the germline V gene are SNHLY and FYNNEI. The CDR3 covers 15 residues. CDR3 DNA sequence: TGTGCCAGCAGTGAAACCGGAGGGCAGAATTATGGCTACACCTTC. It specifies CASSETGGQNYGYTF. The full variable domain, in which reference TRBV2 and TRBJ1-2 provide the parts outside the CDR3, is EPEVTQTPSHQVTQMGQEVILRCVPISNHLYFYWYRQILGQKVEFLVSFYNNEISEKSEIFDDQFSVERPDGSNFTLKIRSTKLEDSAMYFCASSETGGQNYGYTFGSGTRLTVV.

About this clone itself: The junction differs from germline at one of its ends, possibly a read error. V and J are TRBV28 and TRBJ1-1; TRBD1 is a possible D gene (5 bases). The CDR3 runs 14 residues. Looked up from germline, CDR1 is MDHEN and CDR2 is SYDVKM. The CDR3 here is CASSYAGGNTEASF. The CDR3 DNA is TGTGCCAGCAGTTACGCCGGGGGGAACACTGAAGCTTCCTTT.

This chain uses TRBV5-1 with TRBJ2-7; 15 bases are a match to TRBD2. V lost 4 bases and J lost 4; bases outside the gene matches: 12. This CDR3 has 18 residues. CDR1 is SGHRS, CDR2 YFSETQ, per germline. This CDR3 is CASSLPAGTSGGWYEQYF. CDR3 DNA: TGCGCCAGCAGCCTCCCCGCGGGGACTAGCGGGGGGTGGTACGAGCAGTACTTC.

The CDR3 sequence: CASSIDGEGTEAFF. The CDR3 nucleotides read TGTGCCAGTAGTATAGACGGAGAAGGCACTGAAGCTTTCTTT. V is TRBV19 and J is TRBJ1-1; D remains unclear. Between the trimmed V and J ends, which lost 0 bases and 4 bases, there was a span of 9 bases. Germline values: CDR1 LNHDA, CDR2 SQIVND (reference sequence). The CDR3 runs to 14 residues. The complete variable domain, with remaining parts taken from reference TRBV19 and TRBJ1-1, reads DGGITQSPKYLFRKEGQNVTLSCEQNLNHDAMYWYRQDPGQGLRLIYYSQIVNDFQKGDIAEGYSVSREKKESFPLTVTSAQKNPTAFYLCASSIDGEGTEAFFGQGTRLTVV.

V and J are TRBV4-3 and TRBJ1-3; D gene unclear. This CDR3 has 15 residues. V dropped 0 bases and J dropped 8 bases, with 14 bases sitting between them. CDR1 is LGHNA, CDR2 YSLEER, per germline. The CDR3 here is CASSQEFLGRDTIYF. The CDR3 nucleotides read TGCGCCAGCAGCCAAGAGTTTCTTGGGCGAGACACCATATATTTT.

The chain links TRBV11-3 to TRBJ2-5, with TRBD1 identical over 11 bases. The CDR3 has 15 amino acids. V lost 5 bases to trimming and J lost 7 bases; unmatched junction nucleotides: 9. The germline gives CDR1 SGHNT, CDR2 YENEEA. The chain's CDR3 is CASSHGQGAKGTQYF. CDR3 coding DNA: TGTGCCAGCAGCCACGGACAGGGGGCCAAGGGGACCCAGTACTTC. Full variable domain (outside the CDR3, taken from reference TRBV11-3 and TRBJ2-5): EAGVVQSPRYKIIEKKQPVAFWCNPISGHNTLYWYLQNLGQGPELLIRYENEEAVDDSQLPKDRFSAERLKGVDSTLKIQPAELGDSAVYLCASSHGQGAKGTQYFGPGTRLLVL.

This clone was seen more than once but under ten times. The chain has TRBV10-1 and TRBJ2-3; D ambiguous. V was trimmed by 3 bases and J by 4 bases, leaving 5 bases between them. CDR1 is WNHNN and CDR2 is SYGVQD in the germline V gene (reference sequence). The CDR3 loop spans 12 amino acids. The chain's CDR3 is CASSDTADTQYF. The CDR3 DNA follows: TGCGCCAGCAGTGATACGGCAGATACGCAGTATTTT.

This chain connects TRBV7-2 to TRBJ2-3, with D unresolved. From germline, CDR1 is SGHTA and CDR2 FQGNSA. With 0 bases removed from V and 2 bases from J, the gap between germline ends came to 3 bases. The CDR3 length is 13 residues. The CDR3 DNA sequence: TGTGCCAGCAGCTTAGCGTACACAGATACGCAGTATTTT. Its protein is CASSLAYTDTQYF.

V gene TRBV10-3 combines with J gene TRBJ1-1, with D possibly matching TRBD1 (5 bases). The CDR3 spans 14 residues. The V end was cut by 6 bases, the J end by 1 base, with 12 bases between. CDR1 and CDR2 (germline): ENHRY, SYGVKD. CDR3: CAIRPGIQNTEAFF. The CDR3 coding sequence is TGTGCCATCAGGCCAGGGATACAGAACACTGAAGCTTTCTTT.

The DNA for the CDR3 is TGTGCCAGCAGCTTCGGACAGTTTTCAGATACGCAGTATTTT. Protein sequence: CASSFGQFSDTQYF. V is TRBV7-2 and J is TRBJ2-3, with D possibly matching TRBD1 (6 bases). V gave up 3 bases and J gave up 4 bases, with 11 bases separating them. The CDR3 is 14 residues long. Germline values: CDR1 SGHTA, CDR2 FQGNSA.

The CDR3 DNA reads as TGTGCCAGCAGCCAAGATCGGGTCAGATTCACCGGGGAGCTGTTTTTT. Translated, it gives CASSQDRVRFTGELFF. The V call is TRBV14, the J call TRBJ2-2, with D hard to call. This CDR3 comprises 16 residues. Trimming pared 0 bases from V and 4 bases from J, leaving 12 bases between. Germline V CDR1 and CDR2: SGHDN, FVKESK.

This CDR3 reads CASSFGQGGRTGELFF. The DNA for the CDR3 is TGTGCCAGCAGTTTTGGACAGGGGGGTCGGACCGGGGAGCTGTTTTTT. The chain carries TRBV27 and TRBJ2-2; TRBD1 agrees at 10 bases. The ends lost 3 bases at V and 5 bases at J; junction bases unmatched: 6. This CDR3 is built from 16 residues. Germline V lookup: CDR1 MNHEY, CDR2 SMNVEV (reference sequence).

V and J are TRBV5-1 and TRBJ2-7; perhaps TRBD1 as D (6 bases). CDR1 is SGHRS, CDR2 YFSETQ, per germline. The ends were cut back, 0 bases at V and 3 bases at J, with 7 bases in the middle. The CDR3 totals 13 residues. This chain's CDR3 is CASSLVDSYEQYF. As DNA, the CDR3 is TGCGCCAGCAGCTTGGTGGACAGCTACGAGCAGTACTTC.

This chain links TRBV2 with TRBJ2-7; weak D call: TRBD2 (6 bases). V was pared by 7 bases and J by 4 bases, with 8 bases between. From germline, CDR1 is SNHLY and CDR2 FYNNEI. The CDR3 is 11 amino acids. The CDR3 nucleotides are TGTGCCAGCAATCGGGGGTACGAGCAGTACTTC. This encodes CASNRGYEQYF.

Here the CDR3 reads CASSSPGGQPSYEQYF. The DNA of the CDR3 is TGTGCCAGCAGTTCCCCGGGGGGACAACCATCCTACGAGCAGTACTTC. The chain links TRBV28 to TRBJ2-7; possibly TRBD2 for D (7 bases). The V and J ends lost 4 bases and 1 base respectively, with 17 bases between them. Germline CDR1 MDHEN, CDR2 SYDVKM. CDR3 length: 16 amino acids. Complete variable domain (other parts from reference TRBV28 and TRBJ2-7): DVKVTQSSRYLVKRTGEKVFLECVQDMDHENMFWYRQDPGLGLRLIYFSYDVKMKEKGDIPEGYSVSREKKERFSLILESASTNQTSMYLCASSSPGGQPSYEQYFGPGTRLTVT.

The chain employs TRBV27 and TRBJ2-3; TRBD2 matches 8 bases. After removal of 6 bases from V and 3 bases from J, the junction contained 8 bases not matched to a gene. Germline V gene lookup returns CDR1 MNHEY and CDR2 SMNVEV (reference sequence). This CDR3 spans 15 amino acids. The DNA for the CDR3 is TGTGCCAGCAGCCCATGGAGCGGGAGAACAGATACGCAGTATTTT. Its protein is CASSPWSGRTDTQYF.

The V call is TRBV7-8, the J call TRBJ1-1, with 9 bases fitting TRBD1. In germline, CDR1 is SGHVS, CDR2 FQNEAQ. J lost 5 bases, V lost 5 bases, and 6 bases had no gene match. The CDR3 spans 14 residues. CDR3 sequence: CASSVDRGWTEAFF. The DNA for the CDR3 is TGTGCCAGCAGCGTGGACAGGGGTTGGACTGAAGCTTTCTTT.

The chain couples TRBV2 to TRBJ1-3, with a tentative D call TRBD1 (5 bases). The CDR3 covers 16 residues. The V gene's germline CDR1 is SNHLY and CDR2 FYNNEI. The ends were cut back, 0 bases at V and 4 bases at J, with 13 bases in the middle. In DNA form, the CDR3 reads TGTGCCAGCAGTGAAGCGGGAGGGGCCGCCGGAAACACCATATATTTT. It yields the protein CASSEAGGAAGNTIYF.

V usage is TRBV5-1 and J usage is TRBJ2-5, with TRBD2 as a possible D gene (7 bases). The CDR3 is made up of 17 amino acids. The germline V gene has CDR1 SGHRS and CDR2 YFSETQ. The V end lost 4 bases, the J end lost 2 bases, and 21 bases lay between the germline ends. This chain's CDR3 is CASSGEGGRGSQETQYF. The CDR3 bases are TGCGCCAGCAGCGGGGAGGGGGGGCGCGGATCACAAGAGACCCAGTACTTC.

This clone has only one observation. V is TRBV7-9 and J is TRBJ2-7; D unclear. There are 12 residues in the CDR3. Germline CDR1 SEHNR, CDR2 FQNEAQ (reference sequence). V dropped 5 bases and J dropped 3 bases, with 8 bases sitting between them. CDR3 amino acids: CASSRQRYEQYF. The CDR3 nucleotides are TGTGCCAGCAGCCGGCAGCGCTACGAGCAGTACTTC.

The chain combines TRBV9 with TRBJ1-2; 7 bases are shared with TRBD1. The V gene end was trimmed by 3 bases and the J gene end by 4 bases; junction bases not matched to a gene: 6. CDR3 length: 14 amino acids. Germline CDR1 SGDLS, CDR2 YYNGEE. The chain's CDR3 is CASSARQGSYGYTF. The DNA for the CDR3 is TGTGCCAGCAGCGCCCGACAGGGTAGCTATGGCTACACCTTC. The full variable domain, completed using reference TRBV9 and TRBJ1-2, is DSGVTQTPKHLITATGQRVTLRCSPRSGDLSVYWYQQSLDQGLQFLIQYYNGEERAKGNILERFSAQQFPDLHSELNLSSLELGDSALYFCASSARQGSYGYTFGSGTRLTVV.